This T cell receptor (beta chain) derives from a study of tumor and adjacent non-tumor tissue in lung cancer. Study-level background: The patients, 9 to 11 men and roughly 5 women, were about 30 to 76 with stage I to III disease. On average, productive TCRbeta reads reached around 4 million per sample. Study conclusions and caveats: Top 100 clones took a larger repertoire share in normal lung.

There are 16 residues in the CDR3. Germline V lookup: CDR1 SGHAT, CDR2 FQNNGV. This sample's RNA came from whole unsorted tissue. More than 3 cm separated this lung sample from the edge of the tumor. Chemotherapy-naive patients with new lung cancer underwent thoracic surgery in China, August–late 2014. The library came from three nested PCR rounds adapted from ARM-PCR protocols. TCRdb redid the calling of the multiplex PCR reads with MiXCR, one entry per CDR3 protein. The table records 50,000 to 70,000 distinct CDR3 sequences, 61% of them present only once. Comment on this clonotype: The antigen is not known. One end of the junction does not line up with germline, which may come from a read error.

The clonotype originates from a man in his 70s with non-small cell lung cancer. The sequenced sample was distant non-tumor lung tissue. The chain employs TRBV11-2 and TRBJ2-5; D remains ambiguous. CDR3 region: CASSLGSPSAKKTQYF. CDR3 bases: TGTGCCAGCAGCTTGGGCAGTCCGAGTGCAAAGAAGACCCAGTACTTT.